This T cell receptor (beta chain) was recorded in a study of tissue T cells after allogeneic stem cell transplantation. Time point described: mouse harvest day 14 after allogeneic transplant. The graft held 10^6 splenic CD5+ T cells and 10^7 T-cell-depleted bone marrow cells. This mouse GVHD model was MHC-mismatched B6 to BALB/c, profiled day 7 or 14. This clone has more than one count but fewer than ten. The genes and germline here are from mouse. The read gets to within 1 residue of the CDR3 end, and the germline J gene fills in the rest. Some clones are missing from TCRdb's copy, which holds only in-frame ones; the method was immunoSEQ multiplex PCR. The sample consists of over 950 clones, roughly 50% of them appearing once. The CDR3 extends over 14 amino acids. Germline CDR1 SGHND, CDR2 FRSKSL. V was cut by 4 bases and J by 0 bases, with 9 bases left in between.

What was sequenced was gut tissue. This receptor was identified in a female BALB/c mouse given C57BL/6 T cells with graft-versus-host disease after an allogeneic hematopoietic cell transplant. The chain carries TRBV15 and TRBJ1-1; D is possibly TRBD1 (6 bases). The part of the CDR3 DNA that was read is TGTGCCAGCAGTTCCAGGGGAGAGAACACAGAAGTCTTC. As protein: CASSSRGENTEVF. The entire CDR3 reads CASSSRGENTEVFF.